The 15 T cell receptor beta chains presented below share a single source sample, sequenced in a study of blood T cell repertoires in COVID-19. Some clones are missing from TCRdb's copy, which holds only in-frame ones; the method was immunoSEQ multiplex PCR. The sample shows over 200,000 clones, 92% of them seen only once. Sequencing was carried out using peripheral blood. The receptors were gathered from a man under 40 with acute or convalescent COVID-19.

This chain links TRBV5-4 with TRBJ2-2; TRBD2 matches 10 bases. The germline V gene encodes CDR1 SGHNT and CDR2 YYREEE (reference sequence). The ends lost 4 bases at V and 4 bases at J; junction bases unmatched: 7. The CDR3 is made up of 16 amino acids. The CDR3 DNA follows: TGTGCCAGCAGCCGTAGGACTAGCGGCCTCACCGGGGAGCTGTTTTTT. It translates to CASSRRTSGLTGELFF.

The V gene is TRBV5-1, the J gene TRBJ1-2; TRBD1 aligns across 9 bases. The CDR3 sequence is 13 residues long. Losses at the gene ends were 2 bases for V and 6 bases for J; bases not matched to a gene: 2. The germline CDR1 and CDR2 sequences are SGHRS and YFSETQ. CDR3 in DNA: TGCGCCAGCAGCTTACGGGACAGGGATGGCTACACCTTC. This encodes CASSLRDRDGYTF.

This clone was picked up a small number of times. The rearrangement uses TRBV2 and TRBJ1-5, with D possibly TRBD1 on 5 matching bases. CDR3 length: 15 amino acids. The V end lost 4 bases, the J end lost 2 bases, and 12 bases lay between the germline ends. CDR1 and CDR2 (germline): SNHLY, FYNNEI. The DNA of the CDR3 is TGTGCCAGCAGTGGAGTGGGGCTTGGCAATCAGCCCCAGCATTTT. This gives the protein CASSGVGLGNQPQHF.

The J gene is TRBJ1-1, the V gene TRBV19, with D unresolved. Trimming took 10 bases from V and 3 from J, leaving 9 bases between them. CDR1 and CDR2 from the germline V gene are LNHDA and SQIVND (reference sequence). The CDR3 is 11 residues long. In DNA form, the CDR3 reads TGTGCCACCTACAGATACACTGAAGCTTTCTTT. Its protein product is CATYRYTEAFF.

This chain links TRBV5-1 with TRBJ1-1; D uncertain. Germline assignment: CDR1 SGHRS and CDR2 YFSETQ. V lost 4 bases, J lost 0 bases, and 13 bases lay in between. The CDR3 is made up of 15 amino acids. CDR3 residues: CASSPQRGLNTEAFF. CDR3 nucleotide sequence: TGCGCCAGCAGCCCCCAACGGGGATTGAACACTGAAGCTTTCTTT.

In this sample, this clone turned up once. The rearrangement joins TRBV28 to TRBJ2-7; 8 bases are a match to TRBD2. The CDR3 loop spans 15 amino acids. Germline-derived CDR1 and CDR2 are MDHEN and SYDVKM. V lost 3 bases, J lost 2 bases, and 6 bases stayed unmatched. CDR3 nucleotides: TGTGCCAGCAGTTTTGTTAGCGGGAACACCTACGAGCAGTACTTC. It codes for CASSFVSGNTYEQYF.

This clone turned up a few times. This sequence joins TRBV11-2 and TRBJ2-3; D is unclear. Deletions cut 0 bases from V and 6 bases from J, with 13 bases between. This CDR3 comprises 15 residues. Germline CDR1 is SGHAT and CDR2 is FQNNGV. The CDR3 loop is CASSLDWAPTDTQYF. CDR3 in DNA: TGTGCCAGCAGCTTAGACTGGGCTCCCACGGATACGCAGTATTTT.

This clone was counted a single time. The chain uses TRBV2 and TRBJ2-1; unclear D gene. Trimming stripped 2 bases from V and 8 bases from J, with 10 bases between. CDR3 length equals 13 residues. Germline values: CDR1 SNHLY, CDR2 FYNNEI. The CDR3 spells CASSERLLYEQFF. The CDR3 DNA sequence: TGTGCCAGCAGTGAAAGACTGCTTTATGAGCAGTTCTTC. Looking up the rest from reference TRBV2 and TRBJ2-1 gives the full variable domain: EPEVTQTPSHQVTQMGQEVILRCVPISNHLYFYWYRQILGQKVEFLVSFYNNEISEKSEIFDDQFSVERPDGSNFTLKIRSTKLEDSAMYFCASSERLLYEQFFGPGTRLTVL.

V is TRBV5-8 and J is TRBJ1-5; D gene ambiguous. Trimming left V 4 bases short and J 2 bases short, with 25 bases between. In germline, CDR1 is SGHTS, CDR2 YDEGEE. CDR3 length equals 19 residues. CDR3 loop: CASSHRPDFKNLGNQPQHF. CDR3 in DNA: TGTGCCAGCAGCCATAGGCCGGACTTCAAAAATCTTGGCAATCAGCCCCAGCATTTT.

The gene calls are TRBV28 and TRBJ2-7; D is uncertain. The germline V gene has CDR1 MDHEN and CDR2 SYDVKM. The CDR3 length is 13 residues. Trimming shortened V by 6 bases and J by 2 bases, and 11 bases separated the two germline ends. The chain's CDR3 is CASRREVPYEQYF. CDR3 DNA sequence: TGTGCCAGCAGGAGAGAGGTCCCCTACGAGCAGTACTTC.

V usage is TRBV5-1 and J usage is TRBJ2-2, with 7 positions matching TRBD1. Germline CDR1 reads SGHRS; CDR2 reads YFSETQ. Trimming at V came to 0 bases and at J to 5 bases, leaving 4 bases not matched to a gene. The CDR3 is 15 amino acids. The CDR3 sequence is CASSLAGQSTGELFF. DNA of the CDR3: TGCGCCAGCAGCTTGGCGGGACAGTCGACCGGGGAGCTGTTTTTT.

This rearrangement joins TRBV30 to TRBJ2-3; unclear D gene. CDR3 length equals 13 residues. Germline assignment: CDR1 GTSNPN and CDR2 SVGIG (reference sequence). Trimming pared 3 bases from V and 2 bases from J, leaving 9 bases between. The CDR3 protein is CAWSVEHTDTQYF. CDR3 DNA: TGTGCCTGGAGCGTTGAACACACAGATACGCAGTATTTT.

The chain carries TRBV2 and TRBJ2-1, with D maybe TRBD1 (6 bases). V was trimmed by 4 bases and J by 7 bases, leaving 20 bases between them. The germline CDR1 and CDR2 sequences are SNHLY and FYNNEI. The CDR3 extends over 16 amino acids. DNA of the CDR3: TGTGCCAGCAGTGCGGCAACAGGGAATTTAAGAAATGAGCAGTTCTTC. Its translation is CASSAATGNLRNEQFF.

V usage is TRBV6-5 and J usage is TRBJ1-5; D is uncertain. The germline V gene encodes CDR1 MNHEY and CDR2 SVGAGI. The CDR3 is 12 amino acids. V was pared by 7 bases and J by 6 bases, with 10 bases between. CDR3 loop: CASKSLIQPQHF. CDR3 nucleotides: TGTGCCAGCAAATCTCTTATTCAGCCCCAGCATTTT.

This clone appeared a few times. V gene TRBV7-3 combines with J gene TRBJ2-2; a weak D match, TRBD1 (6 bases). The CDR3 runs to 13 residues. CDR1 SGHTA and CDR2 FQGTGA come from the germline V gene. V was trimmed by 5 bases and J by 7 bases, leaving 11 bases between them. CDR3 sequence (DNA): TGTGCCAGCAGCCCACAGGGAGTCGGGGAGCTGTTTTTT. The encoded protein is CASSPQGVGELFF. The full variable domain, completed using reference TRBV7-3 and TRBJ2-2, is GAGVSQTPSNKVTEKGKYVELRCDPISGHTALYWYRQSLGQGPEFLIYFQGTGAADDSGLPNDRFFAVRPEGSVSTLKIQRTERGDSAVYLCASSPQGVGELFFGEGSRLTVL.